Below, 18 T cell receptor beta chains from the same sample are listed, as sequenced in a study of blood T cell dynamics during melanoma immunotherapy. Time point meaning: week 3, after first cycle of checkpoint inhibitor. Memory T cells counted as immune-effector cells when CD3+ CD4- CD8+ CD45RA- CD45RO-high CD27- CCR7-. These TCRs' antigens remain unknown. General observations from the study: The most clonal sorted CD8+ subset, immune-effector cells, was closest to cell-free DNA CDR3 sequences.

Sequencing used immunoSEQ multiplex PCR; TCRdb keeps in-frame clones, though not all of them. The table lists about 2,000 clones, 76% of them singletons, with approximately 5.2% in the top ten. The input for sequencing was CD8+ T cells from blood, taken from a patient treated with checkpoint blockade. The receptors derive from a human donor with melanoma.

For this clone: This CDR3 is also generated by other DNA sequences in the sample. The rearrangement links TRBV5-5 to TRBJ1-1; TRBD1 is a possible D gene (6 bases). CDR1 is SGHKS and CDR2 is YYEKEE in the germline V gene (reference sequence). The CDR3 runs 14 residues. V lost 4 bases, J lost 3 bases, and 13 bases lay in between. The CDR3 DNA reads TGTGCCAGCAGCCTGGAAGGGGGATACACTGAAGCTTTCTTT. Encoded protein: CASSLEGGYTEAFF.

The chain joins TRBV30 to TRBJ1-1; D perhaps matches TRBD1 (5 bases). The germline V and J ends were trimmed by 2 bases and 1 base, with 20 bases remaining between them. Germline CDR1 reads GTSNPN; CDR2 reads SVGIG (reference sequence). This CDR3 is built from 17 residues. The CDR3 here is CAWSTPYEGAQNTEAFF. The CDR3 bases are TGTGCCTGGAGTACACCGTACGAAGGGGCCCAGAACACTGAAGCTTTCTTT. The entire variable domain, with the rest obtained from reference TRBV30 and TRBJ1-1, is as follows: SQTIHQWPATLVQPVGSPLSLECTVEGTSNPNLYWYRQAAGRGLQLLFYSVGIGQISSEVPQNLSASRPQDRQFILSSKKLLLSDSGFYLCAWSTPYEGAQNTEAFFGQGTRLTVV.

For the CDR3, the DNA is TGCGCCAGCAGTGAAGTGACTGGCGGAGGGAGTACTACAGATACGCAGTATTTT. It codes for CASSEVTGGGSTTDTQYF. The rearrangement joins TRBV10-1 to TRBJ2-3, with D maybe TRBD2 (6 bases). CDR1 is WNHNN, CDR2 SYGVQD, per germline (reference sequence). This CDR3 contains 18 residues. The germline V and J ends were trimmed by 3 bases and 3 bases, with 22 bases remaining between them.

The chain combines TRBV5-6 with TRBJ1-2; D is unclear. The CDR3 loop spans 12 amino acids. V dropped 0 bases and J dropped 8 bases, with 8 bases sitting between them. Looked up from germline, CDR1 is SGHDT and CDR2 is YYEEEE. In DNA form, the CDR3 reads TGTGCCAGCAGCTTGGAACCGGGGGGCTACACCTTC. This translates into CASSLEPGGYTF.

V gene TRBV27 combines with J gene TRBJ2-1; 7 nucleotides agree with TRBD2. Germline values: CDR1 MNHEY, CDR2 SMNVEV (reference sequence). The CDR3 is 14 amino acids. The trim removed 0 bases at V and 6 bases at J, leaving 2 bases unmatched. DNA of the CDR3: TGTGCCAGCAGTTTATCGACTAGCACCAATGAGCAGTTCTTC. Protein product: CASSLSTSTNEQFF.

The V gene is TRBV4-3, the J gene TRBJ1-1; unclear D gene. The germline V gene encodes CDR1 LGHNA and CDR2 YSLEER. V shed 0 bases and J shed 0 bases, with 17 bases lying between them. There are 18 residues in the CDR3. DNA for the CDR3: TGCGCCAGCAGCCAAGAGCCCGTTGGTAAGGGAATGAACACTGAAGCTTTCTTT. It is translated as CASSQEPVGKGMNTEAFF.

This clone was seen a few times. The CDR3 nucleotides are TGTGCCAGCAGTTTGTCAGGGGGGGCCCACTACGAGCAGTACTTC. Amino acids: CASSLSGGAHYEQYF. The chain employs TRBV27 and TRBJ2-7, with D perhaps matching TRBD1 or TRBD2 (7 bases each). Germline lookup yields CDR1 MNHEY and CDR2 SMNVEV (reference sequence). Trimming left V 3 bases short and J 3 bases short, with 15 bases between. The CDR3 loop spans 15 amino acids.

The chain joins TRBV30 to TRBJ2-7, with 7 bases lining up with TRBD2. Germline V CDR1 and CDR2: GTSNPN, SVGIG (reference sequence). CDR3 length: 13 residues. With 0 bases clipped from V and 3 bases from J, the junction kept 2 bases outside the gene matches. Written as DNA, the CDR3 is TGTGCCTGGAGTGTCGGGGAGGGCTACGAGCAGTACTTC. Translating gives CAWSVGEGYEQYF. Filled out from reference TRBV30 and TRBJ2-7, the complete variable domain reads SQTIHQWPATLVQPVGSPLSLECTVEGTSNPNLYWYRQAAGRGLQLLFYSVGIGQISSEVPQNLSASRPQDRQFILSSKKLLLSDSGFYLCAWSVGEGYEQYFGPGTRLTVT.

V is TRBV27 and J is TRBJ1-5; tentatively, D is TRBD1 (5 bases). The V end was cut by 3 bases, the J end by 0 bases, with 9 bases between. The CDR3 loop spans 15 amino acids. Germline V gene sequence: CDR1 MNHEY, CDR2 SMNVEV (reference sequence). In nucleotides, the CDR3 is TGTGCCAGCAGTTTTGCGGGGACTAGCAATCAGCCCCAGCATTTT. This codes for CASSFAGTSNQPQHF.

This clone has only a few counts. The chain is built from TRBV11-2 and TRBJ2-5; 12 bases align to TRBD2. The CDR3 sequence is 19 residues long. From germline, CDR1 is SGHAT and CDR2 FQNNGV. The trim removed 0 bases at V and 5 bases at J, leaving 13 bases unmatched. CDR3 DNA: TGTGCCAGCAGCTTAGATAACCTAGCGGGAGGGCCGGGTTGGGAGACCCAGTACTTC. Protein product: CASSLDNLAGGPGWETQYF.

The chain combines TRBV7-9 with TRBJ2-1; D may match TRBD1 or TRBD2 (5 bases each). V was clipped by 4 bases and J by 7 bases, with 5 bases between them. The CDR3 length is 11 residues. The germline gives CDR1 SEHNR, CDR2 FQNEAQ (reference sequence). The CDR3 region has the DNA TGTGCCAGCAGCTGGGGGAATGAGCAGTTCTTC. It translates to CASSWGNEQFF.

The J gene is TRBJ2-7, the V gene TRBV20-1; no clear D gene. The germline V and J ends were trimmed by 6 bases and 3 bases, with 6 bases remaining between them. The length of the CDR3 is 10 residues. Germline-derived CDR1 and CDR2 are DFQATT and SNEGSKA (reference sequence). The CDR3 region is CSAGNYEQYF. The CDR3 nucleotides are TGCAGTGCAGGGAACTACGAGCAGTACTTC.

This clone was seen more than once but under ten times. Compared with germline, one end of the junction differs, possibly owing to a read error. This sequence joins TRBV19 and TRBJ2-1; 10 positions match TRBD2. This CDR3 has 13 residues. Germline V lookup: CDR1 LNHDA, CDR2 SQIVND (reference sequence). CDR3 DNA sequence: TGTGCCAGCAGTAGCGGGGGGTACAATGAGCAGTTCTTC. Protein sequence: CASSSGGYNEQFF.

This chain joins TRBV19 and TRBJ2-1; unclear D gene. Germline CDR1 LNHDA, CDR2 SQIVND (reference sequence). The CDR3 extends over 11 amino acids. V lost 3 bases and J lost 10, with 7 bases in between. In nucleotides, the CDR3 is TGTGCCAGTAGTATCAGTGGGGAGCAGTTCTTC. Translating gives CASSISGEQFF.

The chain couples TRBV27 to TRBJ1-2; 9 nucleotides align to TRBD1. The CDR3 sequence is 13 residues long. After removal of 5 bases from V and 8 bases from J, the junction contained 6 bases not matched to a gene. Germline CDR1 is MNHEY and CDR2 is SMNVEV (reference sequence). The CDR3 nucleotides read TGTGCCAGCAGTCCGGGACAGGGCTGGGGCTACACCTTC. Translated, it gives CASSPGQGWGYTF.

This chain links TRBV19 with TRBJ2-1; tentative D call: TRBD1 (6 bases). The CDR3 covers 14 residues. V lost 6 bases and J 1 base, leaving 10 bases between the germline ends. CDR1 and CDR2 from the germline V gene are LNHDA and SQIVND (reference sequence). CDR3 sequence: CASSRQGSYNEQFF. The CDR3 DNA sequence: TGTGCCAGTAGCCGCCAGGGGTCCTACAATGAGCAGTTCTTC.

The CDR3 spells CASSLGRSNNEQFF. CDR3 in DNA: TGTGCCAGCAGCCTCGGGAGAAGCAACAATGAGCAGTTCTTC. The chain couples TRBV9 to TRBJ2-1; weak D call: TRBD2 (6 bases). The CDR3 is made up of 14 amino acids. V was clipped by 4 bases and J by 5 bases, with 13 bases between them. Germline loops: CDR1 SGDLS, CDR2 YYNGEE.

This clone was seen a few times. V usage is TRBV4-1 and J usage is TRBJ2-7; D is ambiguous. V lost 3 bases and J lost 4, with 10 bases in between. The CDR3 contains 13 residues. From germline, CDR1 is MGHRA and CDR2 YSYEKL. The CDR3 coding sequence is TGCGCCAGCAGCCAGGCCTCAGCGTACGAGCAGTACTTC. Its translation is CASSQASAYEQYF.